What follows are 28 T cell receptor beta chains derived from one specimen sequenced in a study of OX40 agonist ivuxolimab in advanced cancers. Repertoires were generated with immunoSEQ multiplex PCR, while TCRdb's copy carries only in-frame clones and drops some. The repertoire holds some 10,000 clones, with 60% to 85% as singletons. The starting material was CD4+ or CD8+ T cells sorted from blood, obtained in a trial of the OX40 agonist ivuxolimab. Every receptor here comes from an adult with an advanced solid tumor such as melanoma, head and neck, liver or kidney cancer.

This clone was observed once. CDR3 nucleotides: TGTGCCAGCAGCTTAGATCCCCGCAGGGGGGTGTACGAGCAGTACTTC. This gives the protein CASSLDPRRGVYEQYF. This chain connects TRBV7-1 to TRBJ2-7; TRBD1 might be the D (7 bases). TRBV7-1 is classed as an ORF, of uncertain function. The CDR3 loop spans 16 amino acids. The V end was cut by 4 bases, the J end by 4 bases, with 20 bases between.

V gene TRBV9 combines with J gene TRBJ2-5; maybe TRBD2 (5 bases). This CDR3 region has 15 residues. Germline CDR1 and CDR2: SGDLS and YYNGEE. Trimming cost V 3 bases and J 2 bases, with 14 bases left between them. CDR3 sequence (DNA): TGTGCCAGCAGCGGGTCTTTGGCGGGTCAAGAGACCCAGTACTTC. Its translation is CASSGSLAGQETQYF.

The chain links TRBV11-3 to TRBJ1-2; D unclear. CDR3 size: 14 residues. The V end lost 3 bases, the J end lost 4 bases, and 12 bases lay between the germline ends. Germline lookup yields CDR1 SGHNT and CDR2 YENEEA. The CDR3 protein is CASSLWAWGYGYTF. CDR3 DNA: TGTGCCAGCAGCTTGTGGGCTTGGGGCTATGGCTACACCTTC.

This clone was picked up one time. This rearrangement joins TRBV19 to TRBJ1-5, with D perhaps matching TRBD1 (6 bases). Deletions cut 10 bases from V and 2 bases from J, with 12 bases between. CDR3 size: 13 residues. The germline gives CDR1 LNHDA, CDR2 SQIVND (reference sequence). The CDR3 DNA sequence: TGTGCCACCGAGAGGGGGGGCAATCAGCCCCAGCATTTT. Translated, it gives CATERGGNQPQHF.

This clone was seen more than once but under ten times. The CDR3 protein is CASSGRATRGLSYEQYF. As DNA, the CDR3 is TGTGCCAGCAGTGGGCGGGCAACGAGGGGGCTTTCCTACGAGCAGTACTTC. The chain employs TRBV25-1 and TRBJ2-7; 7 nucleotides agree with TRBD1. J lost 1 base, V lost 4 bases, and 13 bases had no gene match. Looked up from germline, CDR1 is MGHDK and CDR2 is SYGVNS. This CDR3 spans 17 amino acids.

The chain links TRBV5-4 to TRBJ1-1; tentatively, D is TRBD1 (5 bases). The germline V gene has CDR1 SGHNT and CDR2 YYREEE (reference sequence). V was pared by 8 bases and J by 3 bases, with 17 bases between. This CDR3 comprises 14 residues. For the CDR3, the DNA is TGTGCCAGTCGATGGGGGATTTCGGACACTGAAGCTTTCTTT. This codes for CASRWGISDTEAFF.

This clone was seen only a few times. The chain employs TRBV28 and TRBJ1-5, with D uncertain. CDR1 is MDHEN, CDR2 SYDVKM, per germline. V was shortened by 6 bases and J by 2 bases, with 11 bases between the two germline ends. The CDR3 is made up of 14 amino acids. The CDR3 DNA follows: TGTGCCAGCAGCCAAGGACGGGGCAATCAGCCCCAGCATTTT. Translating it yields CASSQGRGNQPQHF. Drawing the rest from reference TRBV28 and TRBJ1-5, the complete variable domain is DVKVTQSSRYLVKRTGEKVFLECVQDMDHENMFWYRQDPGLGLRLIYFSYDVKMKEKGDIPEGYSVSREKKERFSLILESASTNQTSMYLCASSQGRGNQPQHFGDGTRLSIL.

V gene TRBV11-2 combines with J gene TRBJ2-7; either TRBD1 or TRBD2 may supply D (5 bases each). The germline V gene has CDR1 SGHAT and CDR2 FQNNGV. V was pared by 3 bases and J by 2 bases, with 11 bases between. This CDR3 spans 14 amino acids. The CDR3 sequence is CASSLGVGTYEQYF. CDR3 in DNA: TGTGCCAGCAGCTTGGGGGTCGGGACCTACGAGCAGTACTTC.

This clone is categorized as medium-sized. This sample includes further DNA sequences coding for the same CDR3. The rearrangement joins TRBV7-6 to TRBJ2-5; 8 bases are a match to TRBD2. Germline V gene data show CDR1 as SGHVS and CDR2 as FNYEAQ. This CDR3 comprises 15 residues. V trimming: 5 bases; J trimming: 1 base; junction bases outside the gene matches: 6. The CDR3 nucleotides are TGTGCCAGCAGCATCAGCGGGGGTCTCCAAGAGACCCAGTACTTC. Protein product: CASSISGGLQETQYF.

This clone rates as medium-sized (0.01 to 0.1%). J is TRBJ2-1 and V is TRBV28; the D call may be TRBD1 or TRBD2 (5 bases each). The CDR3 consists of 14 residues. Trimming pared 7 bases from V and 9 bases from J, leaving 19 bases between. Germline V gene data show CDR1 as MDHEN and CDR2 as SYDVKM. DNA for the CDR3: TGTGCCAGCACAATAACAGGTAGTAGCGCTGAGCAGTTCTTC. It encodes CASTITGSSAEQFF.

J is TRBJ1-2 and V is TRBV5-4; 7 nucleotides match TRBD1. CDR1 is SGHNT, CDR2 YYREEE, per germline (reference sequence). The CDR3 is made up of 16 amino acids. The V gene end was trimmed by 2 bases and the J gene end by 2 bases; junction bases not matched to a gene: 9. CDR3 nucleotide sequence: TGTGCCAGCAGCTTCAGGGGGGATTGGGAAAACTATGGCTACACCTTC. This translates into CASSFRGDWENYGYTF.

This rearrangement joins TRBV11-3 to TRBJ1-2; perhaps TRBD1 as D (5 bases). Germline V gives CDR1 SGHNT, CDR2 YENEEA. The ends were cut back, 1 base at V and 10 bases at J, with 7 bases in the middle. This CDR3 is built from 11 residues. The CDR3: CASSLGGYYTF. The CDR3 DNA reads TGTGCCAGCAGCTTAGGGGGGTACTACACCTTC.

The V call is TRBV10-3, the J call TRBJ1-3; a weak D match, TRBD1 (5 bases). CDR3 length equals 12 residues. V shed 10 bases and J shed 7 bases, with 14 bases lying between them. The germline gives CDR1 ENHRY, CDR2 SYGVKD. Here the CDR3 reads CATSESGNTIYF. CDR3 DNA: TGTGCCACCTCGGAGTCAGGGAACACCATATATTTT.

The chain employs TRBV15 and TRBJ2-7; D remains ambiguous. Trimming took off 5 bases at V and 4 bases at J, with 24 bases between the two ends. Germline V lookup: CDR1 LNHNV, CDR2 YYDKDF (reference sequence). This CDR3 is 17 amino acids long. The chain's CDR3 is CATSWGRNPPPPYEQYF. Here the CDR3 DNA reads TGTGCCACCAGCTGGGGTAGGAATCCACCACCACCATACGAGCAGTACTTC.

The chain is built from TRBV5-4 and TRBJ1-1, with D perhaps matching TRBD1 (6 bases). Germline values: CDR1 SGHNT, CDR2 YYREEE (reference sequence). V dropped 8 bases and J dropped 3 bases, with 20 bases sitting between them. CDR3 length: 15 amino acids. CDR3 in DNA: TGTGCCAGTGGACAGTCGGACCAGGTATACACTGAAGCTTTCTTT. Protein product: CASGQSDQVYTEAFF.

The rearrangement uses TRBV19 and TRBJ2-1; D not certain. The V end lost 9 bases, the J end lost 9 bases, and 15 bases lay between the germline ends. Germline CDR1 LNHDA, CDR2 SQIVND (reference sequence). CDR3 length: 12 residues. Here the CDR3 reads CASATSLSEQFF. CDR3 bases: TGTGCCAGCGCGACTTCTTTGAGTGAGCAGTTCTTC.

This chain links TRBV9 with TRBJ2-3; 8 nucleotides align to TRBD2. After removal of 1 base from V and 2 bases from J, the junction contained 3 bases not matched to a gene. The CDR3 runs to 15 residues. CDR1 and CDR2 from the germline V gene are SGDLS and YYNGEE. The CDR3 sequence is CASSVPGGITDTQYF. CDR3 coding DNA: TGTGCCAGCAGCGTACCGGGGGGGATCACAGATACGCAGTATTTT. The whole variable domain, remainder taken from reference TRBV9 and TRBJ2-3, is DSGVTQTPKHLITATGQRVTLRCSPRSGDLSVYWYQQSLDQGLQFLIQYYNGEERAKGNILERFSAQQFPDLHSELNLSSLELGDSALYFCASSVPGGITDTQYFGPGTRLTVL.

The chain has TRBV28 and TRBJ2-7; 8 bases are a match to TRBD1. From germline, CDR1 is MDHEN and CDR2 SYDVKM. The CDR3 has 15 amino acids. With V trimmed by 4 bases and J by 3 bases, 8 bases remained unmatched. Written as DNA, the CDR3 is TGTGCCAGCAGTTACCACTCCGGGACAGGCTACGAGCAGTACTTC. Its translation is CASSYHSGTGYEQYF.

The V call is TRBV2, the J call TRBJ2-1, with D possibly being TRBD1 (7 bases). Germline V gives CDR1 SNHLY, CDR2 FYNNEI. The CDR3 is made up of 16 amino acids. V was clipped by 4 bases and J by 6 bases, with 19 bases between them. As DNA, the CDR3 is TGTGCCAGCAGTGGGTGGGCGGGACAGTCGTCCAATGAGCAGTTCTTC. This codes for CASSGWAGQSSNEQFF.

V gene TRBV25-1 combines with J gene TRBJ2-3; D gene ambiguous. Germline CDR1 MGHDK, CDR2 SYGVNS. The CDR3 is 14 residues long. V was pared by 7 bases and J by 0 bases, with 11 bases between. The CDR3 sequence is CASKGFASTDTQYF. CDR3 nucleotide sequence: TGTGCCAGCAAAGGTTTTGCTAGCACAGATACGCAGTATTTT.

The chain combines TRBV5-1 with TRBJ2-1; TRBD1 might be the D (6 bases). Trimming cost V 5 bases and J 3 bases, with 9 bases left between them. This CDR3 comprises 13 residues. The germline gives CDR1 SGHRS, CDR2 YFSETQ. CDR3 nucleotides: TGCGCCAGCAGTCAGGGGCTCTACAATGAGCAGTTCTTC. Protein: CASSQGLYNEQFF.

The chain joins TRBV15 to TRBJ2-7; a weak D match, TRBD1 (7 bases). The CDR3 has 16 residues. V shed 0 bases and J shed 3 bases, with 15 bases lying between them. Germline V gene lookup returns CDR1 LNHNV and CDR2 YYDKDF (reference sequence). Written as DNA, the CDR3 is TGTGCCACCAGCAGAGAGCAGGGGGGTCGGGACTACGAGCAGTACTTC. It codes for CATSREQGGRDYEQYF.

J is TRBJ1-1 and V is TRBV6-5; 8 bases agree with TRBD1. Germline values: CDR1 MNHEY, CDR2 SVGAGI. With 7 bases clipped from V and 11 bases from J, the junction kept 6 bases outside the gene matches. The CDR3 has 11 amino acids. In nucleotides, the CDR3 is TGTGCCAGCATCGGACAGGGAATGGCTTTCTTT. This gives the protein CASIGQGMAFF.

This clone was detected only a few times. The chain employs TRBV9 and TRBJ2-3, with D hard to call. With 0 bases removed from V and 2 bases from J, the gap between germline ends came to 10 bases. This CDR3 comprises 15 residues. Germline assignment: CDR1 SGDLS and CDR2 YYNGEE. The CDR3 is CASSVGLSLTDTQYF. The CDR3 DNA follows: TGTGCCAGCAGCGTAGGTCTAAGTCTCACAGATACGCAGTATTTT.

The CDR3 DNA sequence: TGTGCCAGCAGGGGAAGAGGCGGGGGGCCCTATAGCAATCAGCCCCAGCATTTT. Translation gives CASRGRGGGPYSNQPQHF. This sequence joins TRBV14 and TRBJ1-5, with D possibly TRBD1 on 6 matching bases. The CDR3 length is 18 residues. Per the germline V gene, CDR1 is SGHDN and CDR2 is FVKESK. V was clipped by 6 bases and J by 0 bases, with 21 bases between them.

V gene TRBV2 combines with J gene TRBJ1-5; 7 bases are shared with TRBD1. This CDR3 comprises 14 residues. From germline, CDR1 is SNHLY and CDR2 FYNNEI. V was pared by 10 bases and J by 2 bases, with 8 bases of the junction left unmatched. CDR3 bases: TGTGCCACCTCTACGGGACAGCGCAATCAGCCCCAGCATTTT. Its protein is CATSTGQRNQPQHF.

CDR3 sequence reads: CASSMDSASRNEQYF. DNA for the CDR3: TGTGCCAGCAGCATGGACAGCGCAAGCAGGAACGAGCAGTACTTC. The genes are TRBV11-2 and TRBJ2-7, with D possibly matching TRBD1 (6 bases). Germline CDR1 is SGHAT and CDR2 is FQNNGV. The CDR3 spans 15 residues. V lost 5 bases and J lost 5, with 19 bases in between.

This chain uses TRBV15 with TRBJ1-1, with D hard to call. V lost 1 base and J lost 2, with 2 bases in between. CDR3 size: 12 residues. CDR1 and CDR2 (germline): LNHNV, YYDKDF (reference sequence). The CDR3 region has the DNA TGTGCCACCAGCAGAGCCAACACTGAAGCTTTCTTT. Translating gives CATSRANTEAFF.